A single sample is the source of the 16 T cell receptor beta chains below, sequenced in a study of T cells expressing NK-cell markers. Each CDR3 protein gets one entry in TCRdb, which reprocessed the 5' RACE reads and gives no DNA. There are about 380,000 distinct CDR3 sequences in the sample, with under 6.5% held by the top ten. Source material: blood T cells: a sorted CD56 or NKG2C T cell subset, CD4+ or CD8+ T cells, or bulk PBMC T cells (not recorded which). The receptors here all came from a man aged 18 to 69 in good health.

V usage is TRBV11-2 and J usage is TRBJ1-2. The CDR3 loop spans 15 amino acids. Per germline, CDR1 SGHAT and CDR2 FQNNGV. The CDR3 reads CASSLEGQANYGYTF. Based on the CDR3 plus reference TRBV11-2 and TRBJ1-2, the full variable domain is EAGVAQSPRYKIIEKRQSVAFWCNPISGHATLYWYQQILGQGPKLLIQFQNNGVVDDSQLPKDRFSAERLKGVDSTLKIQPAKLEDSAVYLCASSLEGQANYGYTFGSGTRLTVV.

J is TRBJ1-4 and V is TRBV27; TCRdb gives TRBD1 as the D gene, but with no DNA this cannot be confirmed. The germline V gene has CDR1 MNHEY and CDR2 SMNVEV (reference sequence). The CDR3 extends over 15 amino acids. The CDR3 protein is CASRRGDATNEKLFF.

The chain is built from TRBV27 and TRBJ2-2; the TRBD1 assignment by TCRdb is unverifiable without DNA. Germline V gives CDR1 MNHEY, CDR2 SMNVEV (reference sequence). The CDR3 has 14 amino acids. The CDR3 is CASSSPHRDGELFF.

The V and J genes are TRBV19 and TRBJ2-1; absent DNA, TCRdb's TRBD1 call cannot be checked. Germline V gene lookup returns CDR1 LNHDA and CDR2 SQIVND (reference sequence). The CDR3 sequence is 16 residues long. The CDR3 loop is CASSPTSGTGSPGMFF.

V and J are TRBV6-1 and TRBJ1-3; no DNA is available, so the TRBD1 call from TCRdb remains unchecked. The CDR3 spans 14 residues. Germline V gene sequence: CDR1 MNHNS, CDR2 SASEGT. The CDR3 loop is CASSEAGGADTIYF.

The genes are TRBV5-8 and TRBJ1-5; without DNA, the TCRdb call of TRBD1 cannot be checked. The CDR3 runs to 13 residues. Germline lookup yields CDR1 SGHTS and CDR2 YDEGEE. This CDR3 reads CAESPAGNQPQHF.

The rearrangement uses TRBV5-1 and TRBJ2-3; no DNA is available, so the TRBD2 call from TCRdb remains unchecked. Germline CDR1 and CDR2: SGHRS and YFSETQ. CDR3 length equals 18 residues. This CDR3 reads CASSTGLAGGWGTDTQYF.

J is TRBJ1-1 and V is TRBV11-2; TCRdb picks TRBD1, but there is no DNA to check that call. The germline gives CDR1 SGHAT, CDR2 FQNNGV. The CDR3 is 15 residues long. The CDR3 region is CASSPGQGAGAEAFF.

This chain uses TRBV12-3 or TRBV12-4 with TRBJ1-4; TCRdb picks TRBD1, but there is no DNA to check that call. CDR3 length: 14 residues. CDR3: CASSSQGGNEKLFF.

The chain has TRBV3-1 and TRBJ2-3; TCRdb selects TRBD2, and the lack of DNA leaves this call unchecked. In germline, CDR1 is LGHDT, CDR2 YNNKEL (reference sequence). The CDR3 is made up of 17 amino acids. This chain's CDR3 is CASSPPLGAGGLDTQYF.

The chain uses TRBV7-8 and TRBJ1-6; TCRdb reports TRBD1, a call that lacks DNA to check it against. Germline CDR1 is SGHVS and CDR2 is FQNEAQ. The CDR3 sequence is 15 residues long. The CDR3 reads CASSLIGGWNSPLHF.

V usage is TRBV9 and J usage is TRBJ2-3; TCRdb picks TRBD1, but there is no DNA to check that call. Per germline, CDR1 SGDLS and CDR2 YYNGEE. The CDR3 spans 16 residues. CDR3 amino acids: CASSVGGLLVTDTQYF. Using reference TRBV9 and TRBJ2-3 for the parts outside the CDR3, the full variable domain is DSGVTQTPKHLITATGQRVTLRCSPRSGDLSVYWYQQSLDQGLQFLIQYYNGEERAKGNILERFSAQQFPDLHSELNLSSLELGDSALYFCASSVGGLLVTDTQYFGPGTRLTVL.

V gene TRBV5-6 combines with J gene TRBJ2-1; lacking DNA, the TRBD2 call made by TCRdb goes unchecked. Germline CDR1 is SGHDT and CDR2 is YYEEEE. The CDR3 has 14 residues. CDR3 region: CASSRPPKHNEQFF. The full variable domain, its missing parts supplied by reference TRBV5-6 and TRBJ2-1, is DAGVTQSPTHLIKTRGQQVTLRCSPKSGHDTVSWYQQALGQGPQFIFQYYEEEERQRGNFPDRFSGHQFPNYSSELNVNALLLGDSALYLCASSRPPKHNEQFFGPGTRLTVL.

J is TRBJ1-2 and V is TRBV3-1; TCRdb gives TRBD1 as the D gene, but with no DNA this cannot be confirmed. CDR1 LGHDT and CDR2 YNNKEL come from the germline V gene (reference sequence). The length of the CDR3 is 15 residues. CDR3 protein: CASSRGTASHYGYTF.

The genes are TRBV20-1 and TRBJ1-5. The CDR3 sequence is 14 residues long. Germline loops: CDR1 DFQATT, CDR2 SNEGSKA (reference sequence). This chain's CDR3 is CSARDTNSNQPQHF.

The CDR3 is CASSLSTGVYGYTF. This rearrangement joins TRBV5-1 to TRBJ1-2; the TCRdb D gene call, TRBD1, has no DNA to confirm it. The CDR3 contains 14 residues. CDR1 and CDR2 (germline): SGHRS, YFSETQ.